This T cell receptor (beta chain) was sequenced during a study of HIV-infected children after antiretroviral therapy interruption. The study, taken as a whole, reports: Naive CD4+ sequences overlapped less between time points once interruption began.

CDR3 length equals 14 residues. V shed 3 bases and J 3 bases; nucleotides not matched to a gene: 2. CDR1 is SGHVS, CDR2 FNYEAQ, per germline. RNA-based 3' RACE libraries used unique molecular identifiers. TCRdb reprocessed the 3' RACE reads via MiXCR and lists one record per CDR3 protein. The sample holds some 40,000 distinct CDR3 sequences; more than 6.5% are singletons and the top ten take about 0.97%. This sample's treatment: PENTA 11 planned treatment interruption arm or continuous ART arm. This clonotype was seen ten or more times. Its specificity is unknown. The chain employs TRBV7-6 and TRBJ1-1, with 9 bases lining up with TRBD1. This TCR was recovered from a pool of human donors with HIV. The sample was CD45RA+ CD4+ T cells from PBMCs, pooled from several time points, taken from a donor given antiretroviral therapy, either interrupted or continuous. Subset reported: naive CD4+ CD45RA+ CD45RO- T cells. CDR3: CASSLRDRDTEAFF. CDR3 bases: TGTGCCAGCAGCTTGCGGGACAGGGACACTGAAGCTTTCTTT. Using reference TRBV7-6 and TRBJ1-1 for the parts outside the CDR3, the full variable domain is GAGVSQSPRYKVTKRGQDVALRCDPISGHVSLYWYRQALGQGPEFLTYFNYEAQQDKSGLPNDRFSAERPEGSISTLTIQRTEQRDSAMYRCASSLRDRDTEAFFGQGTRLTVV.